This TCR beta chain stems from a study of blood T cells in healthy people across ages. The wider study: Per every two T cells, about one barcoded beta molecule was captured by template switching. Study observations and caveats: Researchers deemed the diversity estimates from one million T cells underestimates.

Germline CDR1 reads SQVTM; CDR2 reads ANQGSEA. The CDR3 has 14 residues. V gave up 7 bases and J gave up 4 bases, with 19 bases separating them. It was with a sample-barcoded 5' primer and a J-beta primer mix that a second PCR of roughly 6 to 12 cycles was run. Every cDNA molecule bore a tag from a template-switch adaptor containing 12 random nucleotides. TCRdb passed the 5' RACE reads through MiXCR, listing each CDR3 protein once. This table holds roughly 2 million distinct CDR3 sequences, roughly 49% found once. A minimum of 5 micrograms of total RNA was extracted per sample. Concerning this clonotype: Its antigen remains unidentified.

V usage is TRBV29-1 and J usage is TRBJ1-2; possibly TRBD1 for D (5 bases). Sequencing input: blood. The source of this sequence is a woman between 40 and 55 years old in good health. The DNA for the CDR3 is TGCAGCGCTCCCGCGGGGGAGGTATCCTATGGCTACACCTTC. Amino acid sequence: CSAPAGEVSYGYTF.